The 20 T cell receptor beta chains presented below share a single source sample, sequenced in a study of T cell repertoires in cytomegalovirus infection. TCRdb independently ran MiXCR on the reads; one entry per CDR3 protein. The sample lists 200,000 to 300,000 distinct CDR3 sequences; approximately 9.2% were seen once. The specimen sequenced was PBMCs. These receptors originate from a human donor in good health (CMV status not recorded). Some clones in this sample may be carry-over from other donors' samples.

This clonotype appeared a few times. The rearrangement links TRBV5-1 to TRBJ2-7; D ambiguous. The V gene's germline CDR1 is SGHRS and CDR2 YFSETQ. This CDR3 is built from 13 residues. Trimming stripped 0 bases from V and 5 bases from J, with 9 bases between. The CDR3: CASSLERRDEQYF. The CDR3 DNA reads TGCGCCAGCAGCTTGGAGAGACGGGACGAGCAGTACTTC.

The chain joins TRBV7-2 to TRBJ1-3; D gene ambiguous. The CDR3 has 14 residues. Trimming pared 5 bases from V and 1 base from J, leaving 9 bases between. Germline V lookup: CDR1 SGHTA, CDR2 FQGNSA. CDR3 bases: TGTGCCAGCAGCGTCACACAATCTGGAAACACCATATATTTT. Its protein product is CASSVTQSGNTIYF.

This clonotype appeared many times. The chain has TRBV7-2 and TRBJ2-1, with D hard to call. Trimming took 1 base from V and 3 from J, leaving 7 bases between them. Germline loops: CDR1 SGHTA, CDR2 FQGNSA. The length of the CDR3 is 14 residues. The CDR3 region is CASSLGAGYNEQFF. Here the CDR3 DNA reads TGTGCCAGCAGCTTAGGGGCCGGCTACAATGAGCAGTTCTTC.

This clonotype has at least ten counts. V and J are TRBV7-2 and TRBJ1-5; D not certain. The CDR3 runs 13 residues. CDR1 is SGHTA, CDR2 FQGNSA, per germline. V lost 1 base and J lost 7, with 8 bases in between. The CDR3 protein is CASSLGRGQPQHF. CDR3 bases: TGTGCCAGCAGCTTAGGAAGAGGGCAGCCCCAGCATTTT.

This clonotype was observed a handful of times. The chain has TRBV15 and TRBJ2-7, with D unclear. The germline CDR1 and CDR2 sequences are LNHNV and YYDKDF (reference sequence). V was shortened by 6 bases and J by 7 bases, with 19 bases between the two germline ends. This CDR3 contains 14 residues. The CDR3 DNA follows: TGTGCCACCAGAGACCCTACGGCGTCGGTGGAGCAGTACTTC. Amino acids: CATRDPTASVEQYF.

In its sample, this clonotype was seen many times. J is TRBJ1-6 and V is TRBV12-3 or TRBV12-4, with 7 bases aligning to TRBD1. Trimming cost V 7 bases and J 8 bases; bases outside gene matches: 8. The CDR3 is made up of 14 amino acids. Here the CDR3 DNA reads TGTGCCAGCACTCAAACCGGGACAGATTCACCCCTCCACTTT. Its protein product is CASTQTGTDSPLHF.

This clonotype was recorded many times. The chain employs TRBV7-2 and TRBJ2-7, with D tentatively TRBD1 (6 bases). Germline assignment: CDR1 SGHTA and CDR2 FQGNSA. The V end was cut by 1 base, the J end by 0 bases, with 13 bases between. The CDR3 covers 16 residues. CDR3 sequence reads: CASSLVGQGSSYEQYF. The CDR3 DNA reads TGTGCCAGCAGCTTAGTAGGGCAGGGGAGCTCCTACGAGCAGTACTTC.

Notes on this clonotype: This may be a read error, as it is one base from a much larger clone. The V and J genes are TRBV7-2 and TRBJ1-6; no reliable D call. CDR3 length: 13 amino acids. Germline CDR1 reads SGHTA; CDR2 reads FQGNSA. CDR3 amino acids: CASSANMASRLHF. The CDR3 DNA reads TGTGCCAGCAGCGCCAACATGGCTTCACGCCTCCACTTT.

Many counts were recorded for this clonotype. The chain employs TRBV7-2 and TRBJ2-1; D remains unclear. V was pared by 2 bases and J by 11 bases, with 16 bases between. The V gene's germline CDR1 is SGHTA and CDR2 FQGNSA. The CDR3 is 14 amino acids. CDR3 in DNA: TGTGCCAGCAGCTTACCCCCCCCGTCTCGGCAGCAGTTCTTC. Residues: CASSLPPPSRQQFF.

In its sample, this clonotype was seen a few times. The chain uses TRBV20-1 and TRBJ2-4; D tentatively fits TRBD1 or TRBD2 (7 bases each). This CDR3 has 14 amino acids. The V gene lost 2 bases and the J gene lost 7 bases, with 15 bases spanning the gap. CDR1 is DFQATT and CDR2 is SNEGSKA in the germline V gene (reference sequence). The DNA for the CDR3 is TGCAGTGCTAGAAACTTCCAGGGGGGGAACATTCAGTACTTC. Protein sequence: CSARNFQGGNIQYF.

This clonotype was seen at least ten times. The chain joins TRBV7-8 to TRBJ1-5; a weak D match, TRBD1 (5 bases). This CDR3 is built from 13 residues. Trimming pared 6 bases from V and 4 bases from J, leaving 10 bases between. In germline, CDR1 is SGHVS, CDR2 FQNEAQ. CDR3 sequence reads: CASRVGENQPQHF. CDR3 DNA: TGTGCCAGCAGAGTAGGGGAAAATCAGCCCCAGCATTTT. Complete variable domain (other parts from reference TRBV7-8 and TRBJ1-5): GAGVSQSPRYKVAKRGQDVALRCDPISGHVSLFWYQQALGQGPEFLTYFQNEAQLDKSGLPSDRFFAERPEGSVSTLKIQRTQQEDSAVYLCASRVGENQPQHFGDGTRLSIL.

The chain uses TRBV7-2 and TRBJ2-1, with 11 bases identical to TRBD2. CDR3 size: 18 residues. V gave up 4 bases and J gave up 16 bases; unmatched junction bases: 24. From germline, CDR1 is SGHTA and CDR2 FQGNSA. For the CDR3, the DNA is TGTGCCAGCAGCTCGCGCATTGGGACTAGCGGACCGTCCACCCAAGCTTTCTTC. Amino acids: CASSSRIGTSGPSTQAFF.

This clonotype was detected many times. The V and J genes are TRBV12-3 or TRBV12-4 and TRBJ2-1; 10 nucleotides line up with TRBD1. Trimming removed 6 bases from V and 4 bases from J; junction bases left unmatched: 15. CDR3 size: 18 residues. CDR3 sequence (DNA): TGTGCCAGCAGAACGACAGGGGGCAGGGCGTGGAGTTACAATGAGCAGTTCTTC. It codes for CASRTTGGRAWSYNEQFF.

This chain uses TRBV20-1 with TRBJ2-3; no clear D gene. Trimming shortened V by 0 bases and J by 0 bases, and 13 bases separated the two germline ends. From germline, CDR1 is DFQATT and CDR2 SNEGSKA (reference sequence). This CDR3 has 16 amino acids. The CDR3 here is CSARDRRGISTDTQYF. Written as DNA, the CDR3 is TGCAGTGCTAGAGATCGGCGCGGAATTAGCACAGATACGCAGTATTTT.

This clonotype was observed many times. V usage is TRBV7-9 and J usage is TRBJ2-5; 7 bases align to TRBD1. Germline V gives CDR1 SEHNR, CDR2 FQNEAQ (reference sequence). The length of the CDR3 is 15 residues. V trimming: 5 bases; J trimming: 3 bases; junction bases outside the gene matches: 9. CDR3 nucleotide sequence: TGTGCCAGCAGCATTACCGTACAGGGGAAAGAGACCCAGTACTTC. Its protein is CASSITVQGKETQYF.

This clonotype was observed a handful of times. CDR3 DNA sequence: TGTGCCAGTGCCAGGGGGACAGGGGGATACACCGGGGAGCTGTTTTTT. It is translated as CASARGTGGYTGELFF. This rearrangement joins TRBV6-1 to TRBJ2-2; TRBD1 aligns across 11 bases. Germline V gene data show CDR1 as MNHNS and CDR2 as SASEGT. The V and J ends lost 9 bases and 3 bases, in that order; junction bases with no gene match: 9. The CDR3 has 16 residues.

This clonotype was recorded many times. V usage is TRBV18 and J usage is TRBJ2-7; 8 bases fit TRBD1. V was pared by 4 bases and J by 7 bases, with 12 bases of the junction left unmatched. The CDR3 consists of 15 residues. Germline V lookup: CDR1 KGHSH, CDR2 LQKENI. CDR3 protein: CASSQGQGPTGEQYF. The CDR3 nucleotides read TGTGCCAGCTCACAAGGACAGGGCCCGACGGGGGAGCAGTACTTC.

The sample holds a few counts of this clonotype. The rearrangement uses TRBV18 and TRBJ2-1; D call uncertain. CDR3 length equals 15 residues. Deletions cut 3 bases from V and 0 bases from J, with 9 bases between. Germline loops: CDR1 KGHSH, CDR2 LQKENI. For the CDR3, the DNA is TGTGCCAGCTCACCCTACACGGGCTCCTACAATGAGCAGTTCTTC. The encoded protein is CASSPYTGSYNEQFF.

In its sample, this clonotype was seen many times. The chain has TRBV7-2 and TRBJ2-1, with 10 bases that match TRBD2. This CDR3 has 16 amino acids. Looked up from germline, CDR1 is SGHTA and CDR2 is FQGNSA. The ends lost 5 bases at V and 3 bases at J; junction bases unmatched: 7. CDR3 sequence: CASSRRAGGGYNEQFF. CDR3 in DNA: TGTGCCAGCAGCCGAAGAGCGGGAGGGGGCTACAATGAGCAGTTCTTC.

The rearrangement uses TRBV5-1 and TRBJ1-1; D is undetermined. CDR3 size: 16 residues. Looked up from germline, CDR1 is SGHRS and CDR2 is YFSETQ. The V gene lost 0 bases and the J gene lost 0 bases, with 12 bases spanning the gap. The DNA of the CDR3 is TGCGCCAGCAGCTTGGGGTCGTCGGAGATGAACACTGAAGCTTTCTTT. Its translation: CASSLGSSEMNTEAFF.